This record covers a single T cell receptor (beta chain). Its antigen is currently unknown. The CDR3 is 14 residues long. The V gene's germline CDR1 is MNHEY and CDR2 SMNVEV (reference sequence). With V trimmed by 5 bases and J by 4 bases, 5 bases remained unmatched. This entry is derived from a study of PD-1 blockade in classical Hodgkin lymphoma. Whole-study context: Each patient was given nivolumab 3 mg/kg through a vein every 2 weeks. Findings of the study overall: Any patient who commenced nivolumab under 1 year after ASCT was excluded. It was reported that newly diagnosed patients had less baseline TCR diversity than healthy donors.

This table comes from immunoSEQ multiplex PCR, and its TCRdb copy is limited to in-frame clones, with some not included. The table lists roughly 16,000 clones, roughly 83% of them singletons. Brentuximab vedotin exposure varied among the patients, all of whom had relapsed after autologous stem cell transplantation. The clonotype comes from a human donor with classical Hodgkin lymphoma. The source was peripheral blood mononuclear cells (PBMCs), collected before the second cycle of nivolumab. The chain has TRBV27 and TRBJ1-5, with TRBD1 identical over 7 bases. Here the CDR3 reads CASSTTGTNQPQHF. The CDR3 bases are TGTGCCAGCAGTACGACAGGGACAAATCAGCCCCAGCATTTT.